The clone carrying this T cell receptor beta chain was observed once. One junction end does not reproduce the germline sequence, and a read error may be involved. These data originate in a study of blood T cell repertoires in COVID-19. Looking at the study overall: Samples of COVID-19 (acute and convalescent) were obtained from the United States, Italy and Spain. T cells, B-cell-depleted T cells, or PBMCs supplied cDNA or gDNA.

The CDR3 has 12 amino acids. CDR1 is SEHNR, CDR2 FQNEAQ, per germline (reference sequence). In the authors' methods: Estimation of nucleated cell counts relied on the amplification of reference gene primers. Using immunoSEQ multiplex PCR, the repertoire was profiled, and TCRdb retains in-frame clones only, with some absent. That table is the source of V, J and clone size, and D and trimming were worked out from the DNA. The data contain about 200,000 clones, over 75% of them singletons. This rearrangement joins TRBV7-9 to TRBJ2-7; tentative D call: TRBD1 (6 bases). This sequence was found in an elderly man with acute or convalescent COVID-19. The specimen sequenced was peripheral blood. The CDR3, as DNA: TGTGCCAGCAGCTTACCTGGACAGACACATCACTTC. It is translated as CASSLPGQTHHF.